This section outlines one TCR beta chain sequence together with its context. The authors' processing: How many nucleated cells were present was estimated from reference gene primer amplification. Clones were read by immunoSEQ multiplex PCR, and TCRdb kept only the in-frame ones, dropping some. Clone size and V and J calls were adopted from that table, with D and trimming inferred from the DNA. This sample carries about 200,000 clones, 65% to 85% of them seen once, and the ten largest clones take 10%. This sample stems from a study of blood T cell repertoires in COVID-19. V shed 3 bases, J shed 5 bases, and the junction held 2 bases outside the gene matches. Per germline, CDR1 SGHAT and CDR2 FQDESV (reference sequence). This CDR3 spans 14 amino acids.

Sequences were obtained from peripheral blood. V is TRBV11-1 and J is TRBJ2-1; 9 bases align to TRBD2. The TCR originated in a woman older than 75 with acute or convalescent COVID-19. The CDR3 protein is CASSFSGGNNEQFF. The CDR3 nucleotides read TGTGCCAGCAGCTTTAGCGGGGGAAACAATGAGCAGTTCTTC.